This T cell receptor (beta chain) was profiled in a study of T-cell reconstitution after alpha-beta-depleted transplantation in children. This CDR3 spans 14 amino acids. The junction had 2 bases not matched to a gene; V was cut back by 6 bases and J by 4 bases. CDR1 and CDR2 (germline): SNHLY, FYNNEI. Preparation of the TCRbeta library involved a method that used unique molecular identifiers. A single record per CDR3 protein comes from TCRdb applying MiXCR to the PCR reads. The sample carries approximately 100,000 distinct CDR3 sequences, more than 10% recorded once. This clonotype came up many times.

The material was PBMCs from the stem cell graft donor, obtained from the stem cell graft. This sequence was found in a human donor who donated a stem cell graft to a child with inherited bone marrow failure. The V and J genes are TRBV2 and TRBJ2-4; TRBD1 matches at 11 bases. This CDR3 reads CASRGTGGKNIQYF. The CDR3 bases are TGTGCCAGCAGGGGGACAGGGGGGAAAAACATTCAGTACTTC.